This TCR beta chain was recovered during a study of cytomegalovirus exposure and HLA in healthy donors. Across the study: Samples from HLA-typed donors yielded about 85 million unique TCRs in an early data release. General study points: One variant, a missense change in DCLRE1C, was linked in a later analysis to TCR beta V- and J-gene trimming. The analysis excluded some indistinguishable V segments, including TRBV6-2 and TRBV6-3.

As concerns this clone: What it binds is not known.

CDR3 size: 13 residues. Germline CDR1 reads SGHDN; CDR2 reads FVKESK. Trimming removed 4 bases at V and 7 bases at J, with 11 bases between. A multiplex PCR was run with 60 Vbeta primers and 13 Jbeta primers. Produced via immunoSEQ multiplex PCR; TCRdb's table is partial and in-frame only. The profile shows approximately 150,000 clones, 77% of them singletons. Likely unrecorded immune exposures existed in these nominally healthy donors. The rearrangement links TRBV14 to TRBJ2-1, with D tentatively TRBD2 (5 bases). This TCR was sampled from a woman aged 25 to 39 in good health and CMV-seronegative. The sample was PBMCs. The CDR3 DNA reads as TGTGCCAGCAGCCTTCTCGGGGTTAATGAGCAGTTCTTC. This encodes CASSLLGVNEQFF. The whole variable domain, filled in from reference TRBV14 and TRBJ2-1, reads EAGVTQFPSHSVIEKGQTVTLRCDPISGHDNLYWYRRVMGKEIKFLLHFVKESKQDESGMPNNRFLAERTGGTYSTLKVQPAELEDSGVYFCASSLLGVNEQFFGPGTRLTVL.